This record covers a single T cell receptor beta chain. A second about 6 to 12 cycle PCR used barcoded and J-beta primers. TCRdb processed the 5' RACE reads anew with MiXCR; each CDR3 protein has one entry. Among roughly 1,000,000 distinct CDR3 sequences listed, about 23% were seen once. This entry belongs to a study of blood T cells in healthy people across ages. Germline V gives CDR1 DFQATT, CDR2 SNEGSKA (reference sequence). V was clipped by 0 bases and J by 3 bases, with 15 bases between them. This CDR3 region has 15 residues. These data were also reused for a study on T cells of mothers and their children. That work adds: The donors comprised six children and their three healthy Caucasian mothers.

The origin of this receptor is a girl aged 2-10 years in good health. The chain joins TRBV20-1 to TRBJ2-7, with D possibly being TRBD2 (6 bases). Sequenced input: blood. The CDR3 here is CSARDLRSGIYEQYF. DNA for the CDR3: TGCAGTGCTAGAGATCTTCGTAGCGGAATCTACGAGCAGTACTTC.